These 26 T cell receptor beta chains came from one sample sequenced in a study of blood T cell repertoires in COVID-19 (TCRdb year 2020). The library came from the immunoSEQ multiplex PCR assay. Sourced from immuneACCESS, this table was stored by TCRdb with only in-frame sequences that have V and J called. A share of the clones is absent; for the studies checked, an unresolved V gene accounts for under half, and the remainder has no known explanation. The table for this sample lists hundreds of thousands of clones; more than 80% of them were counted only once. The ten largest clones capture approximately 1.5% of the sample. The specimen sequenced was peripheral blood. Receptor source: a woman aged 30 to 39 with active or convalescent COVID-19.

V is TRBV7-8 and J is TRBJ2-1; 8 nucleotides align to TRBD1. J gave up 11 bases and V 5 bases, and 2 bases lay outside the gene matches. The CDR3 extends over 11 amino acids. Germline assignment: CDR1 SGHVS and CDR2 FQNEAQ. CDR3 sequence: CASSPRGQQFF. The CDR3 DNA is TGTGCCAGCAGCCCCAGGGGGCAGCAGTTCTTC.

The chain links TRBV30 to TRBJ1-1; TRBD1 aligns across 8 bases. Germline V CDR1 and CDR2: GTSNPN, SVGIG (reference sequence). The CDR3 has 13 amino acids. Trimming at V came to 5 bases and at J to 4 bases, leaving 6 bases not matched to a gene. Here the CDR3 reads CAWGQGLGTEAFF. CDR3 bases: TGTGCCTGGGGACAGGGTTTGGGCACTGAAGCTTTCTTT.

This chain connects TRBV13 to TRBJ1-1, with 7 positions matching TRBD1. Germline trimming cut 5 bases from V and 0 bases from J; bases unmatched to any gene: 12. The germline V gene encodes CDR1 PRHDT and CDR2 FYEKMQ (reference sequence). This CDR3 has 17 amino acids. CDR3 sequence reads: CASSPGTATFMNTEAFF. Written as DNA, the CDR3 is TGTGCCAGCAGCCCCGGGACAGCCACATTCATGAACACTGAAGCTTTCTTT.

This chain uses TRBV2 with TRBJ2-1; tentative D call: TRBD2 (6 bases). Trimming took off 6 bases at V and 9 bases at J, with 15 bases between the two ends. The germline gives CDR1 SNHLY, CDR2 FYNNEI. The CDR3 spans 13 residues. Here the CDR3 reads CASRRDPPPEQFF. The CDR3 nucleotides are TGTGCCAGCAGGCGGGATCCCCCGCCTGAGCAGTTCTTC.

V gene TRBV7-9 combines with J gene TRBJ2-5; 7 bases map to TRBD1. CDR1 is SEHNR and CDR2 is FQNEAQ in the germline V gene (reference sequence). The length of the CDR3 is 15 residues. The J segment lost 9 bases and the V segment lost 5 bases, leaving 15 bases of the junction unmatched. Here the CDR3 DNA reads TGTGCCAGCAGCCCCAAGACAGGGTGGGACACGGCCCAGTACTTC. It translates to CASSPKTGWDTAQYF.

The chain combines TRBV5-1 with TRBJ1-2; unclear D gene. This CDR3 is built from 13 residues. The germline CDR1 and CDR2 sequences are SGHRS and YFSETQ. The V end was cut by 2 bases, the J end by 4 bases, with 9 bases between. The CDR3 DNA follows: TGCGCCAGCAGCTTCGACGGACTCTATGGCTACACCTTC. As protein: CASSFDGLYGYTF.

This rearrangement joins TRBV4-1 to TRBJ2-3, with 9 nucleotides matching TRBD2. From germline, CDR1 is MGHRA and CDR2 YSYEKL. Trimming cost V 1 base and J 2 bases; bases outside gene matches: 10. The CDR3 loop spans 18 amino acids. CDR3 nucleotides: TGCGCCAGCAGCCAAGGTCTACAGCTAGCGGGGAACACAGATACGCAGTATTTT. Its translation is CASSQGLQLAGNTDTQYF.

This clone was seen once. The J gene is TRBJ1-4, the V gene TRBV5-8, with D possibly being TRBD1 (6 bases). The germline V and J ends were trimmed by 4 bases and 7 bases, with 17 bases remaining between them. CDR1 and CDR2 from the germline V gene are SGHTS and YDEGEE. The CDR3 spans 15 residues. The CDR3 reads CASSGGGYRTEKLFF. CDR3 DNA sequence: TGTGCCAGCAGCGGGGGGGGCTACCGGACTGAAAAACTGTTTTTT.

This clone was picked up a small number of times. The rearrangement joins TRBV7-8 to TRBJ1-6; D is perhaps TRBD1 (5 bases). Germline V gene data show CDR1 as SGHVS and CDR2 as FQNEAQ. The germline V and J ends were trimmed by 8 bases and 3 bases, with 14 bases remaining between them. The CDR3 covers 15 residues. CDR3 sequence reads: CASRDGGYYNSPLHF. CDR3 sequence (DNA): TGTGCCAGCCGGGACGGAGGGTACTATAATTCACCCCTCCACTTT.

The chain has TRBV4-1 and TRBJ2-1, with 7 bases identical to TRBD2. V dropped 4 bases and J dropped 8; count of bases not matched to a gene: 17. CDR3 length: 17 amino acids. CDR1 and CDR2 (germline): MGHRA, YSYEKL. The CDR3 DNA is TGCGCCAGCAGCCGAGTGTTTCAGCGGGACCTCCTCTATGAGCAGTTCTTC. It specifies CASSRVFQRDLLYEQFF.

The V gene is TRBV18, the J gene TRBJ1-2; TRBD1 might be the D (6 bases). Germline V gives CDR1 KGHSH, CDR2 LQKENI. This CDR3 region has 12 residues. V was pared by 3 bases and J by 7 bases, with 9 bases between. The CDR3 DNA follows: TGTGCCAGCTCACCTCCAGGGGTTGGCTACACCTTC. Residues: CASSPPGVGYTF.

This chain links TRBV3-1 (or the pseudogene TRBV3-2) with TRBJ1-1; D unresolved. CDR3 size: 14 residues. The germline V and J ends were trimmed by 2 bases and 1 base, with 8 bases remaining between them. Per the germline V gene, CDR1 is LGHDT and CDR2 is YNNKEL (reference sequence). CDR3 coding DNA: TGTGCCAGCAGCCAAATCCCAGAGAACACTGAAGCTTTCTTT. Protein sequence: CASSQIPENTEAFF.

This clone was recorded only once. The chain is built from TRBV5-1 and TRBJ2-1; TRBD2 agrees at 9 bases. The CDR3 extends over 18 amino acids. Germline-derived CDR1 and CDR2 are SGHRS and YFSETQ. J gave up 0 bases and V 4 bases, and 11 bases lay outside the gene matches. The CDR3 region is CASSPVVSGGPSYNEQFF. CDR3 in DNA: TGCGCCAGCAGCCCCGTTGTTAGCGGGGGCCCCTCCTACAATGAGCAGTTCTTC.

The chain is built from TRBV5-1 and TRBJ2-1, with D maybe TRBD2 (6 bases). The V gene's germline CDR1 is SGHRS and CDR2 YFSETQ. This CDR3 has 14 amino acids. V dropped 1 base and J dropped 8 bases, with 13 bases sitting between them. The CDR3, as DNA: TGCGCCAGCAGCTTGTCCGGCAGGGACTATGAGCAGTTCTTC. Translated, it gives CASSLSGRDYEQFF.

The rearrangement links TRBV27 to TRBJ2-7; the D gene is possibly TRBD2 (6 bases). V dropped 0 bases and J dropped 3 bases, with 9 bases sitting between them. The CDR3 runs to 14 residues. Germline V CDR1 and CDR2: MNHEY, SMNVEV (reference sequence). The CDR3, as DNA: TGTGCCAGCAGTTTATCGGGGGGAAGCTACGAGCAGTACTTC. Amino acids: CASSLSGGSYEQYF.

The CDR3 coding sequence is TGTGCCAGCAGAAGGACAGTGAGCAATCAGCCCCAGCATTTT. Translating it yields CASRRTVSNQPQHF. The genes are TRBV6-5 and TRBJ1-5, with D maybe TRBD1 (6 bases). This CDR3 contains 14 residues. V lost 6 bases to trimming and J lost 1 base, with 10 bases between them. Germline loops: CDR1 MNHEY, CDR2 SVGAGI.

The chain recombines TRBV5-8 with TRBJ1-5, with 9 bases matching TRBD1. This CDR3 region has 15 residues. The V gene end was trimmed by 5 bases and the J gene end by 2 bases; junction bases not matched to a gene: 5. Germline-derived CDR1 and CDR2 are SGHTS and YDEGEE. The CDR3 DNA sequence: TGTGCCAGCAGAACGGACAGGGGCGGCAATCAGCCCCAGCATTTT. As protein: CASRTDRGGNQPQHF.

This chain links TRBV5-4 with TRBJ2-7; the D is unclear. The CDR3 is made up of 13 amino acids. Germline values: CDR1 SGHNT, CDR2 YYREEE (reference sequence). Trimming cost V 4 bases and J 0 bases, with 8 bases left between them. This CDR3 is CASSLVASYEQYF. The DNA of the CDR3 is TGTGCCAGCAGCCTCGTGGCCTCCTACGAGCAGTACTTC. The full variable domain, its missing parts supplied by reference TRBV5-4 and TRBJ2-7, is ETGVTQSPTHLIKTRGQQVTLRCSSQSGHNTVSWYQQALGQGPQFIFQYYREEENGRGNFPPRFSGLQFPNYSSELNVNALELDDSALYLCASSLVASYEQYFGPGTRLTVT.

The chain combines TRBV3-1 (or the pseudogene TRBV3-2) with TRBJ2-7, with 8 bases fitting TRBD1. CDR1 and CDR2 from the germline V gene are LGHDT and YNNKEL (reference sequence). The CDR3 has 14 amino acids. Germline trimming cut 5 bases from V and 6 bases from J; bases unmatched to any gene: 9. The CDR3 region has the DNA TGTGCCAGCAGCAGTGCGACAGGGGTGGGCGAGCAGTACTTC. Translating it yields CASSSATGVGEQYF.

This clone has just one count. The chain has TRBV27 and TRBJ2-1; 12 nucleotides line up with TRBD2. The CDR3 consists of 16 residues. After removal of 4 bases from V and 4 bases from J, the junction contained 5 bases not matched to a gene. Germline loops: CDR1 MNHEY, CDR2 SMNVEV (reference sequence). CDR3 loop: CASSWTSGTIYNEQFF. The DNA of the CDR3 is TGTGCCAGCAGTTGGACTAGCGGGACTATATACAATGAGCAGTTCTTC.

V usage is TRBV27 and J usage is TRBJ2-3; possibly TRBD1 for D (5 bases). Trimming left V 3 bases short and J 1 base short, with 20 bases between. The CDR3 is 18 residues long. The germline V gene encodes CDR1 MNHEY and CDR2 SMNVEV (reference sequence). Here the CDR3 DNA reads TGTGCCAGCAGTTTTAGGGGCAGGGCGAAGCCCGGCACAGATACGCAGTATTTT. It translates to CASSFRGRAKPGTDTQYF.

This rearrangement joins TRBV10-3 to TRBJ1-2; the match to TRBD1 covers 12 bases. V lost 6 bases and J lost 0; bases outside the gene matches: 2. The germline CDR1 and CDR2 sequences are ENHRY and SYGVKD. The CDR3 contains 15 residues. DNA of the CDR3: TGTGCCATCAGGGGGACAGGGGGCTCTAACTATGGCTACACCTTC. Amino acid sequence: CAIRGTGGSNYGYTF.

CDR3 DNA: TGTGCCAGCAGCCACGGGGGGAACTATGGCTACACCTTC. Translated: CASSHGGNYGYTF. The V call is TRBV5-4, the J call TRBJ1-2; a weak D match, TRBD1 (5 bases). The CDR3 consists of 13 residues. Germline V lookup: CDR1 SGHNT, CDR2 YYREEE (reference sequence). V lost 4 bases and J lost 2, with 9 bases in between.

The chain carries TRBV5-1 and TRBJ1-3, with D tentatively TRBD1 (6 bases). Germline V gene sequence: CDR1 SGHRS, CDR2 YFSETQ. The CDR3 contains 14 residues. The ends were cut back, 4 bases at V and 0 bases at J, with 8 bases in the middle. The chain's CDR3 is CASSADSSGNTIYF. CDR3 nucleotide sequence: TGCGCCAGCAGCGCGGACAGCTCTGGAAACACCATATATTTT.

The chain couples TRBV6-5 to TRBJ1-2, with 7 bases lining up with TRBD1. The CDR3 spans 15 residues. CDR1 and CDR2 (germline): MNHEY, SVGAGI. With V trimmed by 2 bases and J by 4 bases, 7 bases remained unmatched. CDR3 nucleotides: TGTGCCAGCAGTTACATCGGACAGGAAATCTATGGCTACACCTTC. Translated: CASSYIGQEIYGYTF.

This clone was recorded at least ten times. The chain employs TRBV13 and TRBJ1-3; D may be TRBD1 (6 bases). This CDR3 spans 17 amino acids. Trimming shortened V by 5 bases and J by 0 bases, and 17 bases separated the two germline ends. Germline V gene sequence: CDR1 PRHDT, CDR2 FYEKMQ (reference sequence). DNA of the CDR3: TGTGCCAGCAGCAACCGGGACAAAGACTCCTCTGGAAACACCATATATTTT. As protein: CASSNRDKDSSGNTIYF.